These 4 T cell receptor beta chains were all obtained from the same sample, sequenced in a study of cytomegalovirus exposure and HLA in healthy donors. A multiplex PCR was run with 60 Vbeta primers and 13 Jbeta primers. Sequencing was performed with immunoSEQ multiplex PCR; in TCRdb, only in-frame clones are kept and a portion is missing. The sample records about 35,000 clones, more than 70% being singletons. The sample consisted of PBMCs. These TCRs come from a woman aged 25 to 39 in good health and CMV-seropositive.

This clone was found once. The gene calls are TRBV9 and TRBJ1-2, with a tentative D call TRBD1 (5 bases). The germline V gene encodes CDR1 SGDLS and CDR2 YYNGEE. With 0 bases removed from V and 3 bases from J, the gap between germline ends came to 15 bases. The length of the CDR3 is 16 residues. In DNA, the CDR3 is TGTGCCAGCAGCGTAGCCGTCAGGCAGGGCGACTATGGCTACACCTTC. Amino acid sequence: CASSVAVRQGDYGYTF. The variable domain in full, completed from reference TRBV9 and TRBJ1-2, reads DSGVTQTPKHLITATGQRVTLRCSPRSGDLSVYWYQQSLDQGLQFLIQYYNGEERAKGNILERFSAQQFPDLHSELNLSSLELGDSALYFCASSVAVRQGDYGYTFGSGTRLTVV.

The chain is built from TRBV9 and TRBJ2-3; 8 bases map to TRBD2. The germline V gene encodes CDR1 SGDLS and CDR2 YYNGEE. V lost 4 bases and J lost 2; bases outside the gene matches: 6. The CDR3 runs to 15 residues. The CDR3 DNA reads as TGTGCCAGCAGCCCCCCGGGACTAGTCACAGATACGCAGTATTTT. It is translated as CASSPPGLVTDTQYF. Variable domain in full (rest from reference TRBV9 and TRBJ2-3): DSGVTQTPKHLITATGQRVTLRCSPRSGDLSVYWYQQSLDQGLQFLIQYYNGEERAKGNILERFSAQQFPDLHSELNLSSLELGDSALYFCASSPPGLVTDTQYFGPGTRLTVL.

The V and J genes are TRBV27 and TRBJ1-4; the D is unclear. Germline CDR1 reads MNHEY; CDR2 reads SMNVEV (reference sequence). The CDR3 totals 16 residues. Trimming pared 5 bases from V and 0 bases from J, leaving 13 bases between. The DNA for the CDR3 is TGTGCCAGCAGTCCCACCTACGGAGCAACTAATGAAAAACTGTTTTTT. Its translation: CASSPTYGATNEKLFF.

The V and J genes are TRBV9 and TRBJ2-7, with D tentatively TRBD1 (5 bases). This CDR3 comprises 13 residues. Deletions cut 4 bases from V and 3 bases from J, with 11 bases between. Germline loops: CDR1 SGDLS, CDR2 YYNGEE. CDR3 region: CASSPGPSYEQYF. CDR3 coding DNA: TGTGCCAGCAGCCCAGGGCCCAGCTACGAGCAGTACTTC.